These 6 T cell receptor beta chains share one sample of origin, sequenced in a study of cytomegalovirus exposure and HLA in healthy donors. PCR used 60 Vbeta primers and 13 Jbeta primers. Some clones are missing from TCRdb's copy, which holds only in-frame ones; the method was immunoSEQ multiplex PCR. The table shows roughly 100,000 clones, with approximately 64% occurring only once. The sample consisted of PBMCs. These receptors were taken from a woman in her forties or fifties in good health and CMV-seronegative.

This chain joins TRBV7-9 and TRBJ2-3; no reliable D call. With 2 bases removed from V and 2 bases from J, the gap between germline ends came to 8 bases. The CDR3 runs to 14 residues. CDR1 and CDR2 (germline): SEHNR, FQNEAQ (reference sequence). CDR3 in amino acids: CASSLSLTTDTQYF. The CDR3 DNA follows: TGTGCCAGCAGCTTATCCCTAACCACAGATACGCAGTATTTT. The full variable domain, its missing parts supplied by reference TRBV7-9 and TRBJ2-3, is DTGVSQNPRHKITKRGQNVTFRCDPISEHNRLYWYRQTLGQGPEFLTYFQNEAQLEKSRLLSDRFSAERPKGSFSTLEIQRTEQGDSAMYLCASSLSLTTDTQYFGPGTRLTVL.

V usage is TRBV6-5 and J usage is TRBJ1-4; maybe TRBD1 (5 bases). In germline, CDR1 is MNHEY, CDR2 SVGAGI. V lost 8 bases to trimming and J lost 11 bases, with 9 bases between them. The CDR3 is made up of 10 amino acids. CDR3 sequence: CASGGEKLFF. The CDR3 DNA sequence: TGTGCCAGCGGGGGGGAGAAACTGTTTTTT.

The chain employs TRBV7-2 and TRBJ1-3; possible D gene TRBD1, 5 bases. V shed 5 bases and J shed 2 bases, with 13 bases lying between them. The germline V gene encodes CDR1 SGHTA and CDR2 FQGNSA. CDR3 size: 15 residues. The DNA of the CDR3 is TGTGCCAGCAGCCCTCTCAGGGCCGCTGGAAACACCATATATTTT. It encodes CASSPLRAAGNTIYF.

V and J are TRBV5-5 and TRBJ2-2; D is unresolved. CDR1 SGHKS and CDR2 YYEKEE come from the germline V gene (reference sequence). The CDR3 length is 15 residues. Trimming cost V 2 bases and J 0 bases, with 8 bases left between them. Written as DNA, the CDR3 is TGTGCCAGCAGCTTCGGCCAGGCGAACACCGGGGAGCTGTTTTTT. It is translated as CASSFGQANTGELFF.

In its sample, this clone was seen a few times. The chain employs TRBV27 and TRBJ1-1, with 7 bases matching TRBD1. CDR3 size: 15 residues. J was trimmed by 6 bases and V by 5 bases; bases with no gene match: 12. Per germline, CDR1 MNHEY and CDR2 SMNVEV (reference sequence). The CDR3 reads CASSPLTGWVAEAFF. The DNA for the CDR3 is TGTGCCAGCAGTCCACTGACAGGGTGGGTGGCTGAAGCTTTCTTT.

The chain links TRBV7-9 to TRBJ1-2, with D possibly matching TRBD1 (6 bases). V was pared by 6 bases and J by 1 base, with 18 bases between. Germline V gene lookup returns CDR1 SEHNR and CDR2 FQNEAQ (reference sequence). CDR3 size: 16 residues. CDR3 region: CASSLSSGQFNYGYTF. The DNA of the CDR3 is TGTGCCAGCAGTCTCTCCTCCGGACAGTTTAACTATGGCTACACCTTC.